This T cell receptor beta chain appears in the sequencing data of a study of T-cell reconstitution after alpha-beta-depleted transplantation in children. This clonotype was observed at least ten times. Unique molecular identifiers were used in preparing the TCRbeta library. Each CDR3 protein gets one entry after TCRdb re-called the PCR reads with MiXCR. This sample has around 93,000 distinct CDR3 sequences, with roughly 8.4% found just once. V was clipped by 3 bases and J by 5 bases, with 8 bases between them. Germline lookup yields CDR1 LGHNA and CDR2 YSLEER. The CDR3 sequence is 13 residues long. V usage is TRBV4-3 and J usage is TRBJ1-5; D gene unclear. The starting material was PBMCs from the stem cell graft donor, obtained from the stem cell graft. This TCR derives from a human donor who donated a stem cell graft to a child with congenital amegakaryocytic thrombocytopenia. CDR3 residues: CASSQARYQPQHF. The CDR3, as DNA: TGCGCCAGCAGCCAGGCCAGATATCAGCCCCAGCATTTT.